The subject of this entry is one TCR beta chain. V lost 4 bases to trimming and J lost 9 bases; unmatched junction nucleotides: 12. The CDR3 has 16 amino acids. Germline V gives CDR1 SGHRS, CDR2 YFSETQ. In the original processing: Estimation of nucleated cell counts was performed using reference gene primer amplification. Here immunoSEQ multiplex PCR was the method, and the copy in TCRdb shows in-frame clones only, minus some. V and J calls and clone size are as listed in that table; D and trimming were resolved from the DNA. Among 100,000 or so clones listed, 60% to 80% were seen once. The data were obtained in a study of blood T cell repertoires in COVID-19. About the research overall: Nucleic acid was either cDNA or gDNA, and it came from T cells, B-cell-depleted T cells, or PBMCs.

The origin of this receptor is a man between 60 and 70 years old with active or convalescent COVID-19. V gene TRBV5-1 combines with J gene TRBJ1-6; TRBD1 matches 8 bases. The sequenced sample was peripheral blood. CDR3 loop: CASSTDRGRGGSPLHF. The CDR3 DNA reads as TGCGCCAGCAGCACCGACAGGGGACGCGGTGGTTCACCCCTCCACTTT. Full variable domain (missing parts from reference TRBV5-1 and TRBJ1-6): KAGVTQTPRYLIKTRGQQVTLSCSPISGHRSVSWYQQTPGQGLQFLFEYFSETQRNKGNFPGRFSGRQFSNSRSEMNVSTLELGDSALYLCASSTDRGRGGSPLHFGNGTRLTVT.